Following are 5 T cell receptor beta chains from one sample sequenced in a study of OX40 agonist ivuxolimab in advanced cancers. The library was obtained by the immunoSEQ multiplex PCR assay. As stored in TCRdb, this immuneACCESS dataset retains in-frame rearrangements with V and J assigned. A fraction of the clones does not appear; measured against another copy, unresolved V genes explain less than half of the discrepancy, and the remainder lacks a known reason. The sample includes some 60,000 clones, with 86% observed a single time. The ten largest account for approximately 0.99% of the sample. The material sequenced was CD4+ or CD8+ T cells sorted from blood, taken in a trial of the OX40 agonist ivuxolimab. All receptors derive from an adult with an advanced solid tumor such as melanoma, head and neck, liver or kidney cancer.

The CDR3, as DNA: TGTGCCAGCAGCTTAGTTGGGGGCGAGAACACCGGGGAGCTGTTTTTT. Translating it yields CASSLVGGENTGELFF. The chain couples TRBV7-2 to TRBJ2-2, with D perhaps matching TRBD1 (6 bases). CDR3 length: 16 amino acids. V was trimmed by 1 base and J by 1 base, leaving 10 bases between them. Per the germline V gene, CDR1 is SGHTA and CDR2 is FQGNSA.

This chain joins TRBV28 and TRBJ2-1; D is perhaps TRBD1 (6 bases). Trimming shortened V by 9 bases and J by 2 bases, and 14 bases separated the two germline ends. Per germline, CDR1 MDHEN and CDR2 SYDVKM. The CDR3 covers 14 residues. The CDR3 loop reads CASGLGAAYNEQFF. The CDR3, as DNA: TGTGCCAGTGGGCTGGGGGCGGCCTACAATGAGCAGTTCTTC.

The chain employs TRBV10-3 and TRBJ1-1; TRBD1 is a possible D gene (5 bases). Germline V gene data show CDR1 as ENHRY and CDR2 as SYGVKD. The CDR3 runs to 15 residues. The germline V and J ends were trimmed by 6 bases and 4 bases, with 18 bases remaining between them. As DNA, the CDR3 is TGTGCCATCAGCCAGGGTCCGGATGTGGGCACTGAAGCTTTCTTT. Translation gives CAISQGPDVGTEAFF.

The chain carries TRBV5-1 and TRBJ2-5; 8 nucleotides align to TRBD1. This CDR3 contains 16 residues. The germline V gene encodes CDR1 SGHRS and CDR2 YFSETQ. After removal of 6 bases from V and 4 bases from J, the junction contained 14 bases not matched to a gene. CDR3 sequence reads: CASILDGTGRGETQYF. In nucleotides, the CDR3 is TGCGCCAGCATCCTGGACGGGACAGGACGGGGAGAGACCCAGTACTTC.

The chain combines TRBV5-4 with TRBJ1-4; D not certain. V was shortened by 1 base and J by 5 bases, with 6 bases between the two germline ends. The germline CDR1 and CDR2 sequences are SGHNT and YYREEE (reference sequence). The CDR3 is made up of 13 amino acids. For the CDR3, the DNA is TGTGCCAGCAGCTTGACAAGGAATGAAAAACTGTTTTTT. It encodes CASSLTRNEKLFF. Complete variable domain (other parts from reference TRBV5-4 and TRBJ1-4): ETGVTQSPTHLIKTRGQQVTLRCSSQSGHNTVSWYQQALGQGPQFIFQYYREEENGRGNFPPRFSGLQFPNYSSELNVNALELDDSALYLCASSLTRNEKLFFGSGTQLSVL.